Presented here are 28 T cell receptor beta chains from one specimen sequenced in a study of identical twins. TCRdb independently ran MiXCR on the 5' RACE reads; one entry per CDR3 protein. The table has over 250,000 distinct CDR3 sequences, roughly 9% seen once. This sample also appeared in a second study, on yellow fever vaccine responses in identical twins.

The sample comprised CD8+ T cells sorted from blood. The receptor set was obtained from a woman between 18 and 29 years old in good health.

This clonotype has a count of ten or more. The CDR3 is CASSYGGSGALDTQYF. CDR3 DNA: TGTGCCAGCAGTTACGGAGGGTCGGGGGCTTTAGATACGCAGTATTTT. The J gene is TRBJ2-3, the V gene TRBV6-5; possibly TRBD1 or TRBD2 for D (6 bases each). The CDR3 totals 16 residues. CDR1 and CDR2 from the germline V gene are MNHEY and SVGAGI. The germline V and J ends were trimmed by 2 bases and 5 bases, with 17 bases remaining between them.

The V and J genes are TRBV19 and TRBJ2-1; TRBD2 aligns across 10 bases. CDR3 length: 15 residues. Germline lookup yields CDR1 LNHDA and CDR2 SQIVND (reference sequence). Trimming at V came to 4 bases and at J to 3 bases, leaving 3 bases not matched to a gene. This chain's CDR3 is CASSTLAGDYNEQFF. Written as DNA, the CDR3 is TGTGCCAGTAGTACCCTAGCGGGAGACTACAATGAGCAGTTCTTC.

In its sample, this clonotype was seen a few times. The chain combines TRBV6-1 with TRBJ2-3; no definite D call. The CDR3 sequence is 15 residues long. V was trimmed by 7 bases and J by 4 bases, leaving 18 bases between them. The germline gives CDR1 MNHNS, CDR2 SASEGT. CDR3 nucleotides: TGTGCCAGCACCCTTAACGGCCCCGCGGCAGATACGCAGTATTTT. Its protein is CASTLNGPAADTQYF.

In this sample, this clonotype turned up many times. This sequence joins TRBV4-2 and TRBJ1-4; no firm D call. Germline V gene lookup returns CDR1 LGHNA and CDR2 YNFKEQ. This CDR3 is 12 amino acids long. V was shortened by 2 bases and J by 7 bases, with 5 bases between the two germline ends. CDR3 nucleotides: TGTGCCAGCAGCCAACTGGGTGAAAAACTGTTTTTT. Its protein product is CASSQLGEKLFF.

This clonotype was seen more than once but under ten times. The chain couples TRBV15 to TRBJ2-1, with D perhaps TRBD2 (6 bases). In germline, CDR1 is LNHNV, CDR2 YYDKDF (reference sequence). The CDR3 sequence is 14 residues long. V was pared by 5 bases and J by 0 bases, with 8 bases between. CDR3 sequence reads: CATSRSGSYNEQFF. CDR3 bases: TGTGCCACCAGCCGTAGCGGCTCCTACAATGAGCAGTTCTTC. The variable domain in full, completed from reference TRBV15 and TRBJ2-1, reads DAMVIQNPRYQVTQFGKPVTLSCSQTLNHNVMYWYQQKSSQAPKLLFHYYDKDFNNEADTPDNFQSRRPNTSFCFLDIRSPGLGDTAMYLCATSRSGSYNEQFFGPGTRLTVL.

This clonotype was seen many times. The genes are TRBV7-2 and TRBJ2-7; D may be TRBD2 (6 bases). Germline V CDR1 and CDR2: SGHTA, FQGNSA. The CDR3 runs to 16 residues. Deletions cut 1 base from V and 3 bases from J, with 16 bases between. CDR3 in amino acids: CASSLGGSGILYEQYF. DNA of the CDR3: TGTGCCAGCAGCTTAGGGGGTAGCGGCATTCTCTACGAGCAGTACTTC.

This clonotype has only a few counts. The chain combines TRBV29-1 with TRBJ1-1, with no clear D. This CDR3 region has 15 residues. Trimming left V 2 bases short and J 7 bases short, with 20 bases between. Germline V lookup: CDR1 SQVTM, CDR2 ANQGSEA. The CDR3 nucleotides are TGCAGCGTTGAATATTCGGGGAGAAGTTTTCTTGAAGCTTTCTTT. This codes for CSVEYSGRSFLEAFF.

In its sample, this clonotype was seen many times. This rearrangement joins TRBV4-3 to TRBJ2-7, with TRBD2 matching 7 bases. Trimming at V came to 2 bases and at J to 0 bases, leaving 4 bases not matched to a gene. The germline V gene encodes CDR1 LGHNA and CDR2 YSLEER. The CDR3 loop spans 15 amino acids. The CDR3, as DNA: TGCGCCAGCAGCCAATCGGGGGGTGGCTCCTACGAGCAGTACTTC. Amino acids: CASSQSGGGSYEQYF.

This clonotype was seen only a few times. This chain joins TRBV6-1 and TRBJ2-3; 8 bases fit TRBD2. Looked up from germline, CDR1 is MNHNS and CDR2 is SASEGT. CDR3 length equals 15 residues. V was pared by 3 bases and J by 4 bases, with 6 bases of the junction left unmatched. In DNA, the CDR3 is TGTGCCAGCAGTGAGGGGCTAGCGGGTTCAGATACGCAGTATTTT. Its translation: CASSEGLAGSDTQYF.

This clonotype occurred many times. CDR3 coding DNA: TGTGCCAGCAGAGAAAGTAGCGGGAGGGCACATGATACGCAGTATTTT. It yields the protein CASRESSGRAHDTQYF. The chain employs TRBV11-2 and TRBJ2-3; 11 bases line up with TRBD2. Per the germline V gene, CDR1 is SGHAT and CDR2 is FQNNGV. The junction had 11 bases not matched to a gene; V was cut back by 6 bases and J by 6 bases. The CDR3 sequence is 16 residues long.

This clonotype was detected ten times or more. The chain is built from TRBV4-3 and TRBJ2-1; D ambiguous. The V gene's germline CDR1 is LGHNA and CDR2 YSLEER. V dropped 0 bases and J dropped 0 bases, with 9 bases sitting between them. The CDR3 loop spans 16 amino acids. CDR3 loop: CASSQDRGDSYNEQFF. The CDR3 nucleotides are TGCGCCAGCAGCCAAGATCGTGGAGACTCCTACAATGAGCAGTTCTTC.

This clonotype has just a few counts. The chain employs TRBV27 and TRBJ2-3, with 8 nucleotides matching TRBD2. The V gene's germline CDR1 is MNHEY and CDR2 SMNVEV (reference sequence). Trimming took 6 bases from V and 8 from J; bases not matched to a gene: 7. The CDR3 extends over 13 amino acids. The DNA of the CDR3 is TGTGCCAGCAGCGTCCTTGCGGGAGGTACGCAGTATTTT. It specifies CASSVLAGGTQYF.

This clonotype was seen only a few times. The chain employs TRBV29-1 and TRBJ2-7; 12 nucleotides align to TRBD2. V shed 7 bases, J shed 7 bases, and the junction held 8 bases outside the gene matches. Looked up from germline, CDR1 is SQVTM and CDR2 is ANQGSEA. This CDR3 region has 13 residues. The CDR3 sequence: CSAGTSGLREQYF. The CDR3 DNA reads as TGCAGCGCTGGGACTAGCGGGTTGAGGGAGCAGTACTTC.

The chain carries TRBV29-1 and TRBJ1-2; 8 nucleotides agree with TRBD1. The CDR3 contains 12 residues. The J segment lost 3 bases and the V segment lost 4 bases, leaving 1 base of the junction unmatched. Germline loops: CDR1 SQVTM, CDR2 ANQGSEA. Written as DNA, the CDR3 is TGCAGCGTTGTACAGGGGGACTATGGCTACACCTTC. Translated: CSVVQGDYGYTF. The full variable domain, with the rest looked up from reference TRBV29-1 and TRBJ1-2, is SAVISQKPSRDICQRGTSLTIQCQVDSQVTMMFWYRQQPGQSLTLIATANQGSEATYESGFVIDKFPISRPNLTFSTLTVSNMSPEDSSIYLCSVVQGDYGYTFGSGTRLTVV.

Many counts were recorded for this clonotype. This sequence joins TRBV29-1 and TRBJ2-7; D is unclear. The germline V gene has CDR1 SQVTM and CDR2 ANQGSEA. This CDR3 region has 16 residues. V was pared by 0 bases and J by 0 bases, with 15 bases between. CDR3 residues: CSVEDRKASNSYEQYF. DNA for the CDR3: TGCAGCGTTGAAGATCGCAAGGCCTCCAACTCCTACGAGCAGTACTTC.

Concerning this clonotype: This may be a read error: a much more frequent sequence differs by one nucleotide. The chain has TRBV4-3 and TRBJ2-4; D not resolved. Trimming removed 0 bases at V and 7 bases at J, with 16 bases between. Germline CDR1 reads LGHNA; CDR2 reads YSLEER. The CDR3 contains 16 residues. The CDR3 DNA is TGCGCCAGCAGCCAAGATTCGACACCCTCTAGGAACATTCAGTACTTC. Amino acid sequence: CASSQDSTPSRNIQYF.

This clonotype has more than one count but fewer than ten. This rearrangement joins TRBV4-1 to TRBJ2-7; no clear D gene. Trimming stripped 0 bases from V and 3 bases from J, with 6 bases between. Germline lookup yields CDR1 MGHRA and CDR2 YSYEKL. The CDR3 covers 13 residues. The CDR3 spells CASSQEASYEQYF. CDR3 bases: TGCGCCAGCAGCCAAGAGGCTAGCTACGAGCAGTACTTC.

V is TRBV4-3 and J is TRBJ2-7; 11 bases map to TRBD2. Germline CDR1 reads LGHNA; CDR2 reads YSLEER. The CDR3 contains 15 residues. Trimming took 6 bases from V and 3 from J; bases not matched to a gene: 7. As DNA, the CDR3 is TGCGCCAGCAGGGAAGGGACTAGCGGATTCTACGAGCAGTACTTC. It yields the protein CASREGTSGFYEQYF.

The table lists this clonotype with a few counts. The V and J genes are TRBV12-5 and TRBJ1-1; 8 bases align to TRBD1. The CDR3 is made up of 11 amino acids. Trimming took 6 bases from V and 10 from J; bases not matched to a gene: 4. The germline V gene encodes CDR1 LGHNT and CDR2 FRNRAP. CDR3 region: CASGLDRGAFF. The CDR3 bases are TGTGCTAGTGGCCTAGACAGGGGAGCTTTCTTT.

This clonotype was seen at least ten times. The chain recombines TRBV10-3 with TRBJ1-1; no clear D. V shed 4 bases and J shed 5 bases, with 5 bases lying between them. The V gene's germline CDR1 is ENHRY and CDR2 SYGVKD. The CDR3 totals 11 residues. DNA for the CDR3: TGTGCCATCAGTGTCGGAACTGAAGCTTTCTTT. Its protein product is CAISVGTEAFF.

This clonotype occurred many times. The rearrangement links TRBV29-1 to TRBJ2-5; 9 bases align to TRBD2. CDR3 length: 15 amino acids. Germline assignment: CDR1 SQVTM and CDR2 ANQGSEA. J was trimmed by 2 bases and V by 1 base; bases with no gene match: 5. For the CDR3, the DNA is TGCAGCGTTGAAGTTGCGGGACTAGCACAAGAGACCCAGTACTTC. Amino acid sequence: CSVEVAGLAQETQYF.

This chain uses TRBV29-1 with TRBJ2-7; D not certain. V lost 5 bases to trimming and J lost 1 base, with 12 bases between them. The CDR3 has 13 residues. Germline V lookup: CDR1 SQVTM, CDR2 ANQGSEA. The CDR3 sequence is CSVYSVGSYEQYF. In DNA, the CDR3 is TGCAGCGTTTATTCCGTGGGATCCTACGAGCAGTACTTC.

This clonotype was seen a few times. The rearrangement links TRBV3-1 to TRBJ2-1; the D gene is possibly TRBD1 (6 bases). The CDR3 consists of 17 residues. Looked up from germline, CDR1 is LGHDT and CDR2 is YNNKEL (reference sequence). Trimming left V 4 bases short and J 9 bases short, with 25 bases between. The CDR3 loop is CASSPHPRTVGTVEQFF. The DNA of the CDR3 is TGTGCCAGCAGCCCTCACCCGCGGACAGTGGGTACGGTTGAGCAGTTCTTC.

J is TRBJ1-5 and V is TRBV27; tentatively, D is TRBD1 (6 bases). This CDR3 is built from 14 residues. Germline assignment: CDR1 MNHEY and CDR2 SMNVEV (reference sequence). The V end was cut by 6 bases, the J end by 11 bases, with 20 bases between. The CDR3 coding sequence is TGTGCCAGCAGGGACAGCCTCGGGCAGGAATCCCAGCATTTT. It codes for CASRDSLGQESQHF.

This clonotype was observed at least ten times. The rearrangement uses TRBV15 and TRBJ2-1; 10 positions match TRBD1. J gave up 3 bases and V 3 bases, and 5 bases lay outside the gene matches. CDR3 length: 16 amino acids. CDR1 is LNHNV, CDR2 YYDKDF, per germline (reference sequence). CDR3 sequence: CATSSGTGANYNEQFF. Here the CDR3 DNA reads TGTGCCACCAGCAGTGGGACAGGGGCTAACTACAATGAGCAGTTCTTC. Filled out from reference TRBV15 and TRBJ2-1, the complete variable domain reads DAMVIQNPRYQVTQFGKPVTLSCSQTLNHNVMYWYQQKSSQAPKLLFHYYDKDFNNEADTPDNFQSRRPNTSFCFLDIRSPGLGDTAMYLCATSSGTGANYNEQFFGPGTRLTVL.

This chain joins TRBV29-1 and TRBJ1-2; D is unclear. The CDR3 is 16 amino acids. Between the trimmed V and J ends, which lost 0 bases and 1 base, there was a span of 15 bases. Per germline, CDR1 SQVTM and CDR2 ANQGSEA. The CDR3 region is CSVEDQVIGLNYGYTF. In DNA form, the CDR3 reads TGCAGCGTTGAAGATCAGGTTATAGGACTTAACTATGGCTACACCTTC.

A few counts support this clonotype. V gene TRBV7-9 combines with J gene TRBJ2-7; D gene ambiguous. The CDR3 has 15 amino acids. V was trimmed by 9 bases and J by 4 bases, leaving 22 bases between them. The germline V gene has CDR1 SEHNR and CDR2 FQNEAQ (reference sequence). CDR3 amino acids: CASTPFRSALYEQYF. CDR3 nucleotide sequence: TGTGCCAGTACCCCGTTTCGGTCGGCACTTTACGAGCAGTACTTC.

V gene TRBV25-1 combines with J gene TRBJ2-1; D ambiguous. There are 13 residues in the CDR3. From germline, CDR1 is MGHDK and CDR2 SYGVNS. The V gene lost 6 bases and the J gene lost 4 bases, with 10 bases spanning the gap. CDR3 DNA sequence: TGTGCCAGCAGCCGAACAGATTACAATGAGCAGTTCTTC. The encoded protein is CASSRTDYNEQFF.